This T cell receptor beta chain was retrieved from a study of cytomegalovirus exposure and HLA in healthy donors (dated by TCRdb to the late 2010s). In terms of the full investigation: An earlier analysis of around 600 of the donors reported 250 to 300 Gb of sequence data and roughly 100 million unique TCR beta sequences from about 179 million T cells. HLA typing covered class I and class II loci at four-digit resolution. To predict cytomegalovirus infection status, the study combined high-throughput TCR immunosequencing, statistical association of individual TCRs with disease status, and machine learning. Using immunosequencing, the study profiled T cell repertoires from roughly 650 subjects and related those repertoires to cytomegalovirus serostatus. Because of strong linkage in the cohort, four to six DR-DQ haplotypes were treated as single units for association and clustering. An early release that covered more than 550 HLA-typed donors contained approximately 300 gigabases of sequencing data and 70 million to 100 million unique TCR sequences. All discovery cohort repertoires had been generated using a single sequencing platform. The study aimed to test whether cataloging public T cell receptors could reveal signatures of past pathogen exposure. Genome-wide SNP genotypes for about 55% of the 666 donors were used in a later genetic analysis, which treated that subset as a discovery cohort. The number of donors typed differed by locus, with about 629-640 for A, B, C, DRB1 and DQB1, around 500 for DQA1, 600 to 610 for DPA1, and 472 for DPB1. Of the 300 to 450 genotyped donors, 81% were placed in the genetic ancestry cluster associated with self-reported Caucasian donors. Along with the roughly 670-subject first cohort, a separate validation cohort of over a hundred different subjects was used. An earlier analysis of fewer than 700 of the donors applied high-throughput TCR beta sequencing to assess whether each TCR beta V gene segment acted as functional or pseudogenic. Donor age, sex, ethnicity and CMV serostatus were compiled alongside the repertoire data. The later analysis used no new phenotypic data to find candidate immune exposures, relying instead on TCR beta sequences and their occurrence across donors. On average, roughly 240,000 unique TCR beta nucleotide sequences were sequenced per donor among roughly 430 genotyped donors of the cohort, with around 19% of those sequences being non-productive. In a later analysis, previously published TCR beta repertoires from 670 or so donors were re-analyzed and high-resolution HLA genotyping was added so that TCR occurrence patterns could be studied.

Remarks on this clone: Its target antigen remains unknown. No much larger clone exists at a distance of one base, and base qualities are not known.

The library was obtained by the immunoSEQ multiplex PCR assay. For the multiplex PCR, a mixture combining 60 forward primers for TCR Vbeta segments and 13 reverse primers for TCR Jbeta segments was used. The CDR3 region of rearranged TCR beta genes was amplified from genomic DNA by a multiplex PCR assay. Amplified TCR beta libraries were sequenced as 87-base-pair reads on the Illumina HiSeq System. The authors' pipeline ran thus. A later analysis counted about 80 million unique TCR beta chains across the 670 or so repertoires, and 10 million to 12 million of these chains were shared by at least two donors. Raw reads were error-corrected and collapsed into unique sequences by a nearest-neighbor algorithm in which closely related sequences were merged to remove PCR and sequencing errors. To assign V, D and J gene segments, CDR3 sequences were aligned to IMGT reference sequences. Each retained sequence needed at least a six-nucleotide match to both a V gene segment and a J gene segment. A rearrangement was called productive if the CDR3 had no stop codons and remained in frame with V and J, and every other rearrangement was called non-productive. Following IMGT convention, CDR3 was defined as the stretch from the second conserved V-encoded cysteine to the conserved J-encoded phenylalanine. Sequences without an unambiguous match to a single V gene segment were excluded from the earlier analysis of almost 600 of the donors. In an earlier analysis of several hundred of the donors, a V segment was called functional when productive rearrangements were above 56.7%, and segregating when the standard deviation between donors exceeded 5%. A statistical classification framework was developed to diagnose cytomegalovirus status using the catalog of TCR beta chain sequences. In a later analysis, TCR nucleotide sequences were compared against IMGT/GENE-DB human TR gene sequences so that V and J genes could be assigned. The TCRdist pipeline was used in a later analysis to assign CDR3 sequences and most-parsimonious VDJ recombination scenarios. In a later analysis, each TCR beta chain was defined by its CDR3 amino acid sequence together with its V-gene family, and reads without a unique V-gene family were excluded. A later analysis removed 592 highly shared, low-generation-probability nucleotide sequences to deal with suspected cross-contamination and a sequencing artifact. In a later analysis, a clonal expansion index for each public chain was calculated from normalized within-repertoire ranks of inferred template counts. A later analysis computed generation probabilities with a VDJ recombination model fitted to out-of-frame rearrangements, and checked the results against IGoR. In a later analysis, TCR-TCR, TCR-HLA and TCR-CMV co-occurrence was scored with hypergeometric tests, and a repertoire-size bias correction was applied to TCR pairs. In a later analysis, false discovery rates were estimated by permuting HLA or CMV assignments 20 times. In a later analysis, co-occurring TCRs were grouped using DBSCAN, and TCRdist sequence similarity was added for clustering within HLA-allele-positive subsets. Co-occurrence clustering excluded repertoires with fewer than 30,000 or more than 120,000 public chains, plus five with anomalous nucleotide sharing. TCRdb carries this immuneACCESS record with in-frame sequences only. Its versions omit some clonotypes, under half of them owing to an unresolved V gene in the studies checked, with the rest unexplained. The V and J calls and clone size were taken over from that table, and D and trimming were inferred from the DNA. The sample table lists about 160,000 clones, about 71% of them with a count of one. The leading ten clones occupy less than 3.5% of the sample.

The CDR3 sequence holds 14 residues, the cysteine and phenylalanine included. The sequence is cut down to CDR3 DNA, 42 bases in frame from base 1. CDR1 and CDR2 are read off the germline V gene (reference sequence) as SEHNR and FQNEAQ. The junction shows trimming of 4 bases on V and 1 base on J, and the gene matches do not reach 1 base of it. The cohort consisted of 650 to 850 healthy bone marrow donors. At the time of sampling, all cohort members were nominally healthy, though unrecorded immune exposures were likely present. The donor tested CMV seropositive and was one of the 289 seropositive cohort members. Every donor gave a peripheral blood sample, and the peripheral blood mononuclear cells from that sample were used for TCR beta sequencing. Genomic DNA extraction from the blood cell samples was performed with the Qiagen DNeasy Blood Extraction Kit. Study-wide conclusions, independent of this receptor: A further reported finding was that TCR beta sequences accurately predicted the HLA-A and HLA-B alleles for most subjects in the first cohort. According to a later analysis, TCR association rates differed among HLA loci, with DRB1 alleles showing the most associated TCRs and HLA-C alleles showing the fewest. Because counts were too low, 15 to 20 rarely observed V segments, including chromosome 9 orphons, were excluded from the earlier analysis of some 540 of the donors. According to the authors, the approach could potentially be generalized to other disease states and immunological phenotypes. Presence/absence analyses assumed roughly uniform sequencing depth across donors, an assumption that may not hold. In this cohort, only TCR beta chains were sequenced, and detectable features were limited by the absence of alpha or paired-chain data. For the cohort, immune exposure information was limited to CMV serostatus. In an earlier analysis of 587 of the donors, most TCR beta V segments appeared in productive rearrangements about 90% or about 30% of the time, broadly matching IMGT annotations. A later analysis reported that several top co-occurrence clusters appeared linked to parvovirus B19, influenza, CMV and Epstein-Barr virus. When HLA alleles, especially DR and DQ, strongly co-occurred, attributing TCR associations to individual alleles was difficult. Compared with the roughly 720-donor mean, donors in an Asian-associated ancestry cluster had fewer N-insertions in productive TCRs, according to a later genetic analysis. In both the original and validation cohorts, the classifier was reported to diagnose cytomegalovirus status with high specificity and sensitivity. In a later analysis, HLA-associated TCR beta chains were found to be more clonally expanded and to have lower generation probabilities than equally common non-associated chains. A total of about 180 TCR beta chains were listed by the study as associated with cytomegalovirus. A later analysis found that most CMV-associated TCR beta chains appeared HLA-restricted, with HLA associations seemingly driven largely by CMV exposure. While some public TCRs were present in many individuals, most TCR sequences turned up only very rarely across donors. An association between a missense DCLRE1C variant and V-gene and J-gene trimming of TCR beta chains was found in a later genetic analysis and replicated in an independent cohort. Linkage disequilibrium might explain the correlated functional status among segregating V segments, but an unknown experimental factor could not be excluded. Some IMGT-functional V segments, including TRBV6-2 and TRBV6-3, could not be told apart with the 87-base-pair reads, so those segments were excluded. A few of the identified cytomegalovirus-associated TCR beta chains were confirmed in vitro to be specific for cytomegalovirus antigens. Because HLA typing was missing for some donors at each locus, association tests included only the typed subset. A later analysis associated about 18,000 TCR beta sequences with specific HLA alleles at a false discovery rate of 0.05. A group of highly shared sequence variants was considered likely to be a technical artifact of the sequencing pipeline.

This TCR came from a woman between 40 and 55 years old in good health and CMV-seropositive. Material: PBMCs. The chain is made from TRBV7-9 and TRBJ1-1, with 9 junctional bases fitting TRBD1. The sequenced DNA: TGTGCCAGCAGCTCGACAGGGGGGAACACTGAAGCTTTCTTT. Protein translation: CASSSTGGNTEAFF.